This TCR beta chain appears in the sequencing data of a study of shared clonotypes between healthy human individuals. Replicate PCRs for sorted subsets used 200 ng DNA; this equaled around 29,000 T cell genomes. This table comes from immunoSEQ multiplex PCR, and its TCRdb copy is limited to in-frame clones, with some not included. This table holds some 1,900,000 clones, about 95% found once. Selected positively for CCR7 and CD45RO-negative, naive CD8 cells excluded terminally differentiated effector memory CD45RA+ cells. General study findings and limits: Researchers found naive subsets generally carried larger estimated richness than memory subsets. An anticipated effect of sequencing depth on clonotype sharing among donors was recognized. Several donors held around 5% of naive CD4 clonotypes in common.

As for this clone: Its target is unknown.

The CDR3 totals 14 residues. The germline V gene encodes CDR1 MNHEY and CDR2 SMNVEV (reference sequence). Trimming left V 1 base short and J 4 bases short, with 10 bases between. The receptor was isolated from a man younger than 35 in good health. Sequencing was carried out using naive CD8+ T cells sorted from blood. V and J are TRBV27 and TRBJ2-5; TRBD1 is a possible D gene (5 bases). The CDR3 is CASSLLQGGETQYF. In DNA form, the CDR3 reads TGTGCCAGCAGTTTATTGCAGGGTGGAGAGACCCAGTACTTC.